Shown below are 7 T cell receptor beta chains from a single sample sequenced in a study of response to subunit inactivated influenza vaccine. TCRdb recomputed calls from the RT-PCR reads with MiXCR, one row per CDR3 protein. The sample lists 400,000 to 550,000 distinct CDR3 sequences; roughly 23% were seen once. The sample consisted of CD4+ T cells sorted from PBMCs, taken less than 6 days after vaccination. All receptors come from a man aged 45-60 years who received an inactivated influenza vaccine.

CDR3 sequence (DNA): TGTGCCAGCAGCTCGCCTTTTGCCAGGTCATCCTACGAGCAGTACTTC. Amino acids: CASSSPFARSSYEQYF. The rearrangement joins TRBV7-9 to TRBJ2-7; D not resolved. CDR3 length: 16 amino acids. V dropped 4 bases and J dropped 1 base, with 17 bases sitting between them. CDR1 SEHNR and CDR2 FQNEAQ come from the germline V gene (reference sequence). The whole variable domain, filled in from reference TRBV7-9 and TRBJ2-7, reads DTGVSQNPRHKITKRGQNVTFRCDPISEHNRLYWYRQTLGQGPEFLTYFQNEAQLEKSRLLSDRFSAERPKGSFSTLEIQRTEQGDSAMYLCASSSPFARSSYEQYFGPGTRLTVT.

J is TRBJ1-2 and V is TRBV30; possible D gene TRBD1, 5 bases. Trimming stripped 5 bases from V and 6 bases from J, with 16 bases between. Germline V CDR1 and CDR2: GTSNPN, SVGIG (reference sequence). This CDR3 is 13 amino acids long. CDR3 in amino acids: CAWPGVAGHGYTF. The CDR3 DNA reads TGTGCCTGGCCGGGTGTAGCGGGGCATGGCTACACCTTC.

This clonotype was detected a few times. This sequence joins TRBV20-1 and TRBJ2-1; weak D call: TRBD2 (8 bases). CDR1 and CDR2 from the germline V gene are DFQATT and SNEGSKA (reference sequence). V was trimmed by 6 bases and J by 4 bases, leaving 16 bases between them. The CDR3 has 14 residues. CDR3 DNA sequence: TGCAGTGCCCGGACTAGCAGGGGGTACAATGAGCAGTTCTTC. It translates to CSARTSRGYNEQFF.

The CDR3 coding sequence is TGTGCCATCAGTTCAGACAGGGGAAGAATAAGCGGGAGAAGCACAGATACGCAGTATTTT. Its protein is CAISSDRGRISGRSTDTQYF. This chain joins TRBV10-3 and TRBJ2-3; D is perhaps TRBD1 or TRBD2 (8 bases each). Per the germline V gene, CDR1 is ENHRY and CDR2 is SYGVKD. V gave up 5 bases and J gave up 0 bases, with 27 bases separating them. CDR3 length equals 20 residues.

This clonotype was seen a few times. V is TRBV29-1 and J is TRBJ2-3; D may be TRBD2 (6 bases). Trimming left V 7 bases short and J 2 bases short, with 13 bases between. The CDR3 totals 13 residues. CDR1 is SQVTM and CDR2 is ANQGSEA in the germline V gene. The CDR3 region has the DNA TGCAGCGCCGGCGGGGAGAACACAGATACGCAGTATTTT. Translation gives CSAGGENTDTQYF.

Only a few counts were recorded for this clonotype. The chain is built from TRBV20-1 and TRBJ2-3; 10 bases align to TRBD2. CDR1 is DFQATT and CDR2 is SNEGSKA in the germline V gene (reference sequence). This CDR3 contains 15 residues. Trimming cost V 0 bases and J 5 bases; bases outside gene matches: 5. The CDR3 protein is CSARELAGAGDTQYF. The CDR3 bases are TGCAGTGCTAGAGAGCTAGCGGGGGCTGGAGATACGCAGTATTTT.

This clonotype has a handful of counts. V is TRBV7-2 and J is TRBJ2-2; 8 nucleotides agree with TRBD2. The trim removed 4 bases at V and 5 bases at J, leaving 3 bases unmatched. CDR1 is SGHTA and CDR2 is FQGNSA in the germline V gene. The CDR3 spans 14 residues. CDR3: CASSWSSGTGELFF. The CDR3 region has the DNA TGTGCCAGCAGCTGGTCTAGCGGGACCGGGGAGCTGTTTTTT.